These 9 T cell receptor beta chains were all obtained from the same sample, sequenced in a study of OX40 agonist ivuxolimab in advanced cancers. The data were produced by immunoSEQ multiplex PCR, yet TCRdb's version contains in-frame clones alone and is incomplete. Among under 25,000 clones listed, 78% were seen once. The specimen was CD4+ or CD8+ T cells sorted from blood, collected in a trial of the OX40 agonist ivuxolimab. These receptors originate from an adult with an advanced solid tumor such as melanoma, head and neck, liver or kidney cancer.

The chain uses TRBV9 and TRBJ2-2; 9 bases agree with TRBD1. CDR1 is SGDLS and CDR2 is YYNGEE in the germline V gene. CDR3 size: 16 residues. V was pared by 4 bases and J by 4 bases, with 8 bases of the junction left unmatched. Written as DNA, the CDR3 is TGTGCCAGCAGCTACCCCCGGGACAGGGCCACCGGGGAGCTGTTTTTT. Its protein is CASSYPRDRATGELFF.

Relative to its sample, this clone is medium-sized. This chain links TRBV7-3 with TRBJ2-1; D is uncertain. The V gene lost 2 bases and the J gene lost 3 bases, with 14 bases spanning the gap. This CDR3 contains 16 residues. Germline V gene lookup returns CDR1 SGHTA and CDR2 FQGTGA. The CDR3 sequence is CASSLRQSYNYNEQFF. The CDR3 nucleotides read TGTGCCAGCAGCTTACGGCAGTCATACAACTACAATGAGCAGTTCTTC.

The CDR3 protein is CATSRERQGGRETQYF. In nucleotides, the CDR3 is TGTGCCACCAGCAGAGAAAGGCAGGGCGGAAGAGAGACCCAGTACTTC. J is TRBJ2-5 and V is TRBV15; maybe TRBD1 (5 bases). Trimming cost V 0 bases and J 4 bases, with 15 bases left between them. CDR3 length equals 16 residues. Germline CDR1 reads LNHNV; CDR2 reads YYDKDF (reference sequence).

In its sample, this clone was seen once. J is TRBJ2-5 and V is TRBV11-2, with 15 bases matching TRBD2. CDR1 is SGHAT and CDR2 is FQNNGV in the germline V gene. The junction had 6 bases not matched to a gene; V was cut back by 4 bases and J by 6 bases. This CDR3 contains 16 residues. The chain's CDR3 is CASSSRTSGGEKTQYF. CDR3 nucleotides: TGTGCCAGCAGCTCCCGGACTAGCGGGGGGGAAAAGACCCAGTACTTC.

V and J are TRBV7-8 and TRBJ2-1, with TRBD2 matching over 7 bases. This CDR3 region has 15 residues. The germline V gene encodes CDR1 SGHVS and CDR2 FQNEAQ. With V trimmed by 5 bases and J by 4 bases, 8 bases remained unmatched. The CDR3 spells CASSPGGREYNEQFF. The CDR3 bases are TGTGCCAGCAGCCCCGGAGGGAGGGAATACAATGAGCAGTTCTTC.

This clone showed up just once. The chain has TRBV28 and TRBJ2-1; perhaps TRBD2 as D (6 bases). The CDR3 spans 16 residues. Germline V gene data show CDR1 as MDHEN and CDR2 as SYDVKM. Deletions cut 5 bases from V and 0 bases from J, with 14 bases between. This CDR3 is CASSVLLAGSYNEQFF. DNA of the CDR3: TGTGCCAGCAGTGTACTACTAGCAGGCTCCTACAATGAGCAGTTCTTC. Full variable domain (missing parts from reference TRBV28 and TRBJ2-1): DVKVTQSSRYLVKRTGEKVFLECVQDMDHENMFWYRQDPGLGLRLIYFSYDVKMKEKGDIPEGYSVSREKKERFSLILESASTNQTSMYLCASSVLLAGSYNEQFFGPGTRLTVL.

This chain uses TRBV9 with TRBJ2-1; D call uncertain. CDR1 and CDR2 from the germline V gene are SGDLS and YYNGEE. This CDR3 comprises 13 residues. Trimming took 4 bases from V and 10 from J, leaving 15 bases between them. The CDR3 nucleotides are TGTGCCAGCAGCTTTGGTCCGGGTGGCGAGCAGTTCTTC. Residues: CASSFGPGGEQFF.

DNA of the CDR3: TGTGCCAGCAGTTTAGCCTCAGGGAAAGTCTACGAGCAGTACTTC. Its translation: CASSLASGKVYEQYF. The J gene is TRBJ2-5, the V gene TRBV27, with D possibly being TRBD1 (5 bases). The assigned J gene may be wrong: the sequence end matches TRBJ2-7 better. Germline V gene lookup returns CDR1 MNHEY and CDR2 SMNVEV (reference sequence). This CDR3 has 15 amino acids.

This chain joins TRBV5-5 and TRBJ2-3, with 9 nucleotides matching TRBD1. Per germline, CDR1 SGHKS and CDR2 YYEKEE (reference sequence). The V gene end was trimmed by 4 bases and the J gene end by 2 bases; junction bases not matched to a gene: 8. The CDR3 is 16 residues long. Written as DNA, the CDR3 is TGTGCCAGCAGCGTGAACCGGGACAGGGACACAGATACGCAGTATTTT. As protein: CASSVNRDRDTDTQYF.